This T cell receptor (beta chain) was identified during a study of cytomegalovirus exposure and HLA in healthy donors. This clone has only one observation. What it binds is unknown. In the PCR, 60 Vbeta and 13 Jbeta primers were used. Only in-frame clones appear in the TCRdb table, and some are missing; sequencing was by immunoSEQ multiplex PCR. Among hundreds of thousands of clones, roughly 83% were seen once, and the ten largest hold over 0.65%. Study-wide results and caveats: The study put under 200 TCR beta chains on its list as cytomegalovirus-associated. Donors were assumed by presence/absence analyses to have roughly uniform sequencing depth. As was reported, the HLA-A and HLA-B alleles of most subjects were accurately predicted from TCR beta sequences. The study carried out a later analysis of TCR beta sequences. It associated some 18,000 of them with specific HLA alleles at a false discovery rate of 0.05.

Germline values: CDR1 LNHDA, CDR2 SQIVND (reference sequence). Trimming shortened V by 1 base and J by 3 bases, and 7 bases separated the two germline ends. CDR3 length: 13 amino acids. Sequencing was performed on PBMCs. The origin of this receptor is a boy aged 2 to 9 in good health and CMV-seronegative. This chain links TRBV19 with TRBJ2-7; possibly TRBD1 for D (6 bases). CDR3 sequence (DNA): TGTGCCAGTAGTATAGGGACAGACTACGAGCAGTACTTC. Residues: CASSIGTDYEQYF.